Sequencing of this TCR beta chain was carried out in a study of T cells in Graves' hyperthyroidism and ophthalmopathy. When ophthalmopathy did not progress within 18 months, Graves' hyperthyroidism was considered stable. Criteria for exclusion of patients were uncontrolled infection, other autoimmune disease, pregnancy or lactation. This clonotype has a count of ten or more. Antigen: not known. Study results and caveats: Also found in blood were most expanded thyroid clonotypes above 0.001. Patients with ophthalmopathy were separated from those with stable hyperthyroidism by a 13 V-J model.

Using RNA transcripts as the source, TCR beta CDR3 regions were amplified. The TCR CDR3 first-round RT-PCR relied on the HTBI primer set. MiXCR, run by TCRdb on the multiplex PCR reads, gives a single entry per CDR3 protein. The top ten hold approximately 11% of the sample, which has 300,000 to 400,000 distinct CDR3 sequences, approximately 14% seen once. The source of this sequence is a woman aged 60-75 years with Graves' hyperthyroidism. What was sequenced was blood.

Here the CDR3 DNA reads TGCAGTGCGTCGGGACAGGGGGTAGGGTACGAGCAGTACTTC. As protein: CSASGQGVGYEQYF. The chain carries TRBV20-1 and TRBJ2-7; 11 nucleotides match TRBD1. Germline V gene data show CDR1 as DFQATT and CDR2 as SNEGSKA (reference sequence). This CDR3 has 14 residues. V dropped 6 bases and J dropped 4; count of bases not matched to a gene: 8.